The rows below give T cell receptor beta chains drawn from one sample of a study of T cell responses to AZD1222 COVID-19 vaccine. The table came from immunoSEQ multiplex PCR; TCRdb's copy has only in-frame clones and leaves some out. The sample shows some 200,000 clones, roughly nine tenths of them seen only once. Source: peripheral blood, taken 28 days after the second AZD1222 dose. The receptors were sampled from an adult who received the AZD1222 COVID-19 vaccine. Each CDR3 is given with its conserved first and last residue. The D gene is left open where the match is weak. Clone size, where shown, is once, few, many, or a class for clones that have expanded.

TRBJ1-2 | NA | 13 | TRBD1 | TRBV7-9 | TGTGCCAGCAGCCCATCAGACAGGGAAAGCTACACCTTC | CASSPSDRESYTF
TRBJ1-3 | NA | 15 | NA | TRBV7-9 | TGTGCCAGCAGCCCCCCCCCGCGCCCTGGAAACACCATATATTTT | CASSPPPRPGNTIYF
TRBJ1-1 | NA | 13 | NA | TRBV5-1 | TGCGCCAGCAGCTTAAGGGAGAACACTGAAGCTTTCTTT | CASSLRENTEAFF
TRBJ2-7 | NA | 14 | NA | TRBV19 | TGTGCCAGTAGTAGGCCTACTACGCCCTACGAGCAGTACTTC | CASSRPTTPYEQYF
TRBJ2-1 | NA | 15 | NA | TRBV19 | TGTGCCAGTAGTATAGTGGCGGGCGCTTACAATGAGCAGTTCTTC | CASSIVAGAYNEQFF
TRBJ1-3 | NA | 16 | NA | TRBV4-1 | TGCGCCAGCAGCCAAATAACGATTATCGGGAGGAACACCATATATTTT | CASSQITIIGRNTIYF
TRBJ1-1 | NA | 15 | TRBD1 | TRBV7-8 | TGTGCCAGCAGCCCCCCCCACAGGGGGCCCACTGAAGCTTTCTTT | CASSPPHRGPTEAFF
TRBJ2-3 | NA | 15 | NA | TRBV6-5 | TGTGCCAGCAGTTACTCGGGTAGAATCACAGATACGCAGTATTTT | CASSYSGRITDTQYF
TRBJ2-4 | once | 16 | TRBD1 | TRBV6-4 | TGTGCCAGCACCGACAGGGCATGTAATGGCAAAAACATTCAGTACTTC | CASTDRACNGKNIQYF
TRBJ2-1 | once | 16 | NA | TRBV21-1 | NA | CASSPVGSGIYNEQFF
TRBJ1-5 | few | 15 | NA | TRBV4-3 | TGCGCCAGCAGCCAAGATCGGGGGGGGGATCAGCCCCAGCATTTT | CASSQDRGGDQPQHF
TRBJ2-2 | NA | 12 | NA | TRBV7-2 | TGTGCCAGCAGCAGATACACCGGGGAGCTGTTTTTT | CASSRYTGELFF
TRBJ2-3 | NA | 16 | NA | TRBV5-4 | TGTGCCAGCAGCCCCCTAGGAGGACGGACCACAGATACGCAGTATTTT | CASSPLGGRTTDTQYF
TRBJ1-2 | NA | 15 | TRBD1 | TRBV4-3 | TGCGCCAGCAGCCACAGGACAGGGGCTAACTATGGCTACACCTTC | CASSHRTGANYGYTF
TRBJ1-6 | NA | 18 | TRBD1 | TRBV28 | TGTGCCAGCAGTTTTTTCTACGAACAGGGGGCGGGAAATTCACCCCTCCACTTT | CASSFFYEQGAGNSPLHF
TRBJ1-1 | NA | 16 | TRBD1 | TRBV7-2 | TGTGCCAGCAGCTTTTATAGCGACAGGGGGAACACTGAAGCTTTCTTT | CASSFYSDRGNTEAFF
TRBJ2-1 | NA | 15 | NA | TRBV7-6 | TGTGCCAGCAGCTTGGGGGCAGCTCTTTACAATGAGCAGTTCTTC | CASSLGAALYNEQFF
TRBJ1-5 | NA | 18 | TRBD1 | TRBV6-2/TRBV6-3 | TGTGCCAGCAGTTACTCGATCTATATAGGGGGCGCGTATCAGCCCCAGCATTTT | CASSYSIYIGGAYQPQHF
TRBJ2-1 | NA | 15 | NA | TRBV6-2/TRBV6-3 | TGTGCCAGCAGCCCCTGGGGGGTAGTGGACAATGAGCAGTTCTTC | CASSPWGVVDNEQFF
TRBJ2-5 | NA | 16 | TRBD2 | TRBV27 | TGTGCCAGCAGTCGCCTTTTTAGCGGGGGGGCGGAGACCCAGTACTTC | CASSRLFSGGAETQYF
TRBJ1-5 | NA | 13 | NA | TRBV11-2 | TGTGCCAGCAGCTTAGAGAGTTTCCAGCCCCAGCATTTT | CASSLESFQPQHF
TRBJ2-7 | many | 11 | NA | TRBV7-9 | TGTGCCAGCAGCCCAATGAACGAGCAGTACTTC | CASSPMNEQYF
TRBJ2-3 | NA | 16 | NA | TRBV7-3 | TGTGCCAGCAGCTTAAATGCGGGTACTAGCACAGATACGCAGTATTTT | CASSLNAGTSTDTQYF
TRBJ2-7 | NA | 14 | TRBD1 | TRBV29-1 | TGCAGCGTTAGCCGACAGGGGGCGAGGTACGAGCAGTACTTC | CSVSRQGARYEQYF
TRBJ2-5 | once | 15 | TRBD2 | TRBV5-5 | TGTGCCAGCAGCTTCAGACTAGCGGGGCAAGAGACCCAGTACTTC | CASSFRLAGQETQYF
TRBJ1-1 | NA | 15 | NA | TRBV5-4 | TGTGCCAGCAGCCCCGACTGGGGGGCGCGGACTGAAGCTTTCTTT | CASSPDWGARTEAFF
TRBJ2-1 | NA | 16 | NA | TRBV10-3 | TGTGCCATCAGTGGCGGCGGTCAGGGGCGTTGGAATGAGCAGTTCTTC | CAISGGGQGRWNEQFF
TRBJ1-2 | NA | 15 | TRBD1 | TRBV2 | TGTGCCAGCAGAATACAGGGGGCTACTAACTATGGCTACACCTTC | CASRIQGATNYGYTF
TRBJ1-1 | NA | 15 | TRBD1 | TRBV5-1 | TGCGCCAGCAGCTTGAGGGACAGGGGGCACACTGAAGCTTTCTTT | CASSLRDRGHTEAFF
TRBJ2-5 | NA | 11 | NA | TRBV3-1/TRBV3-2 | TGTGCCACCCTTCTCGGGGAGACCCAGTACTTC | CATLLGETQYF
TRBJ1-1 | NA | 14 | NA | TRBV5-1 | TGCGCCAGCAGCTCACAGCCTACGAACACTGAAGCTTTCTTT | CASSSQPTNTEAFF